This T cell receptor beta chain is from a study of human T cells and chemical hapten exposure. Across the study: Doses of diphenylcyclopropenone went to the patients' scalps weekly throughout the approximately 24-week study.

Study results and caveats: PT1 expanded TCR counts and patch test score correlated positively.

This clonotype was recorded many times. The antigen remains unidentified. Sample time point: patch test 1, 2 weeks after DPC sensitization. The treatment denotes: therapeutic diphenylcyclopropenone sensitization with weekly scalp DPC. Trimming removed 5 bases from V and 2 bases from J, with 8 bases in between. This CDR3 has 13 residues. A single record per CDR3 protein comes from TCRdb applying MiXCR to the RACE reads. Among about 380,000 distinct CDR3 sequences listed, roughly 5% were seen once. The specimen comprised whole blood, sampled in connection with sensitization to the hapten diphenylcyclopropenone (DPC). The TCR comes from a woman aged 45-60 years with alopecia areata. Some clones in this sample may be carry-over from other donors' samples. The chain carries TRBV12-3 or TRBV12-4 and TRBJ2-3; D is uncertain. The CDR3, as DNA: TGTGCCAGCAGTCCCGACGCCACAGATACGCAGTATTTT. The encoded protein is CASSPDATDTQYF.